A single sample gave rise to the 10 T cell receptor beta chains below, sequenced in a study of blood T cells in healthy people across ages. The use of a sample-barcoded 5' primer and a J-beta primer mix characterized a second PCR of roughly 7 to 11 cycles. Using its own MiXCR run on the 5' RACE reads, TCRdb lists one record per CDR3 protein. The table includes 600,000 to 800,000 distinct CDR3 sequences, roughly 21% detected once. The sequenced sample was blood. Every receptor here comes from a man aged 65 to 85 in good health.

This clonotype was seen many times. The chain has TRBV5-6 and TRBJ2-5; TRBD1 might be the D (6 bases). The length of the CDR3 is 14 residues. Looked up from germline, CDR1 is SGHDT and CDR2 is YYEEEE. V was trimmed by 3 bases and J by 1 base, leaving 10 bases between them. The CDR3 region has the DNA TGTGCCAGCAGCTCCGACAGGACCCAAGAGACCCAGTACTTC. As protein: CASSSDRTQETQYF.

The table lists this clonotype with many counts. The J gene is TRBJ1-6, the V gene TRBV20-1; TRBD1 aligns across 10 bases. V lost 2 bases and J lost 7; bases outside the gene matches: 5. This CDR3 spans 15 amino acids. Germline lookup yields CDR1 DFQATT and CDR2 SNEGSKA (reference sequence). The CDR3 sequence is CSARPGQGMNSPLHF. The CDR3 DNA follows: TGCAGTGCTAGACCGGGACAGGGGATGAATTCACCCCTCCACTTT.

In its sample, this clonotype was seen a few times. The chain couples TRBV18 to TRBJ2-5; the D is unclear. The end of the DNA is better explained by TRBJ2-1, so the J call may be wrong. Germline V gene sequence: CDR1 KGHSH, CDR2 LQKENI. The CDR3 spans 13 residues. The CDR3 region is CASSPVAGNEQFF. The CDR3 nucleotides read TGTGCCAGCTCACCAGTCGCAGGCAATGAGCAGTTCTTC.

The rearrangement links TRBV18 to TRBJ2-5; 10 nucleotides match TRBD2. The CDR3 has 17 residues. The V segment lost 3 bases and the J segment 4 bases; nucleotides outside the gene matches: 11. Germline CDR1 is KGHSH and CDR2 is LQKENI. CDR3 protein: CASSPTRASGRLETQYF. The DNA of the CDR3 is TGTGCCAGCTCACCGACTCGGGCTAGCGGGAGATTAGAGACCCAGTACTTC. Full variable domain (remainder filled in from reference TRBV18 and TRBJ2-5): NAGVMQNPRHLVRRRGQEARLRCSPMKGHSHVYWYRQLPEEGLKFMVYLQKENIIDESGMPKERFSAEFPKEGPSILRIQQVVRGDSAAYFCASSPTRASGRLETQYFGPGTRLLVL.

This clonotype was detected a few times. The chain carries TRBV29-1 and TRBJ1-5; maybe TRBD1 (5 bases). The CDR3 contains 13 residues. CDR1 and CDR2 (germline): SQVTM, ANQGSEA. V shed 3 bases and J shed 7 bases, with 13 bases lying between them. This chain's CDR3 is CSVDLGTGQPQHF. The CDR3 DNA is TGCAGCGTTGATCTAGGGACGGGCCAGCCCCAGCATTTT. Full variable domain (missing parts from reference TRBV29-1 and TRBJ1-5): SAVISQKPSRDICQRGTSLTIQCQVDSQVTMMFWYRQQPGQSLTLIATANQGSEATYESGFVIDKFPISRPNLTFSTLTVSNMSPEDSSIYLCSVDLGTGQPQHFGDGTRLSIL.

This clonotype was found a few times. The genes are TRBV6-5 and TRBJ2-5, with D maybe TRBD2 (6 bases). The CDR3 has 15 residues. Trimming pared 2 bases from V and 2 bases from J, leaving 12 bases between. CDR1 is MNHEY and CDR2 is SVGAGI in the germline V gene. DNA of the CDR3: TGTGCCAGCAGTTACAGTATAGCGGAACAAGAGACCCAGTACTTC. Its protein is CASSYSIAEQETQYF.

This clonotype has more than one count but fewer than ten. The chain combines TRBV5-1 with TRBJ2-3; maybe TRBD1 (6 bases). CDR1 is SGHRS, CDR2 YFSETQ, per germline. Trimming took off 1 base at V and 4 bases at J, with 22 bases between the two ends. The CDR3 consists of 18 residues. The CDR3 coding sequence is TGCGCCAGCAGCTTGTCGCCTTTGGGGGCTAGCCGACCAGATACGCAGTATTTT. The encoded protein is CASSLSPLGASRPDTQYF. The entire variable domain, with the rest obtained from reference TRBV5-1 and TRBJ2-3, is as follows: KAGVTQTPRYLIKTRGQQVTLSCSPISGHRSVSWYQQTPGQGLQFLFEYFSETQRNKGNFPGRFSGRQFSNSRSEMNVSTLELGDSALYLCASSLSPLGASRPDTQYFGPGTRLTVL.

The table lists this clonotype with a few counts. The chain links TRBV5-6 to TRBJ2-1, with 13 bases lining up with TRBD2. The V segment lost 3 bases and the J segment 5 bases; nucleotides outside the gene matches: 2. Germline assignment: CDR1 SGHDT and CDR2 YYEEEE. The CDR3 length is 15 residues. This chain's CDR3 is CASSSGLAGDNEQFF. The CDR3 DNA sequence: TGTGCCAGCAGCTCTGGACTAGCGGGAGACAATGAGCAGTTCTTC.

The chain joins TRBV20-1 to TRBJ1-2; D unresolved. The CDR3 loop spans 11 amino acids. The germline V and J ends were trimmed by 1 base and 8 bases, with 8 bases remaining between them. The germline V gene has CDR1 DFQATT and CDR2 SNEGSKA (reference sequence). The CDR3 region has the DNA TGCAGTGCTAGAGGACACGGGGGCTACACCTTC. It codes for CSARGHGGYTF.

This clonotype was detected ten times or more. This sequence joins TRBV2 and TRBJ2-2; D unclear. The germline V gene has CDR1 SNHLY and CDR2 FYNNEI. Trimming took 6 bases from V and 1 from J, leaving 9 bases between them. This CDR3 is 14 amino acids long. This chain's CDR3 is CASRLNQNTGELFF. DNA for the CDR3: TGTGCCAGCAGGCTTAACCAGAACACCGGGGAGCTGTTTTTT.